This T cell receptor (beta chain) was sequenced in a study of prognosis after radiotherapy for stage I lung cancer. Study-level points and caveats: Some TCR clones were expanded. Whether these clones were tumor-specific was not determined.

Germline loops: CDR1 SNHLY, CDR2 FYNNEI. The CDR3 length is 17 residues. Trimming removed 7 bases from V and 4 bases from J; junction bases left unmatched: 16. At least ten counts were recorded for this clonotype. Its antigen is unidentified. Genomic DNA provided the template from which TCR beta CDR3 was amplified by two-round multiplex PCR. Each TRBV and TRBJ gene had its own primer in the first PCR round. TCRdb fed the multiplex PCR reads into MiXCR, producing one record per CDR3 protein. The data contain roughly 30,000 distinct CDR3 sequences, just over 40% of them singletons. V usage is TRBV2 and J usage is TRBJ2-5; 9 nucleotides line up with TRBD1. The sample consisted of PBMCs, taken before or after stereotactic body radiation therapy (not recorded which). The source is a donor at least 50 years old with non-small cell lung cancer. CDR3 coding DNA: TGTGCCAGCACCCTGGGACAGGGATCGGATGTAGGAGAGACCCAGTACTTC. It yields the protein CASTLGQGSDVGETQYF.